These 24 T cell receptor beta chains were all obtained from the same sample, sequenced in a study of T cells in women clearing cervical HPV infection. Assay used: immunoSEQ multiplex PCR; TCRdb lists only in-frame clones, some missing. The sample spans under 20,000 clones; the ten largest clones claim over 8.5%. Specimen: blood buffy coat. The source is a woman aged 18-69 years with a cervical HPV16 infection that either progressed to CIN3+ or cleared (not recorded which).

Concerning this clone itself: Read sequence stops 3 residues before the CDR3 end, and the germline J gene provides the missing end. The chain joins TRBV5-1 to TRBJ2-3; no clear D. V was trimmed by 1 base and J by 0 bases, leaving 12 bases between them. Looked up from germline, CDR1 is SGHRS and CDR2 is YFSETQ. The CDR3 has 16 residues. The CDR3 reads CASSLILRGSTDTQYF. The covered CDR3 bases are TGCGCCAGCAGCTTGATCTTGCGCGGTAGCACAGATACG.

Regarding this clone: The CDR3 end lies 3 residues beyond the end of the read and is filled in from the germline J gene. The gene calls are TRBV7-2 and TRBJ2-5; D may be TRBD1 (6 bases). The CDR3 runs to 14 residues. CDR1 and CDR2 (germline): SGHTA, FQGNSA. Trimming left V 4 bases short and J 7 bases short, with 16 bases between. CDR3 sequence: CASSSMDRGGTQYF. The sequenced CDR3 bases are TGTGCCAGCAGCTCGATGGACAGAGGCGGGACC.

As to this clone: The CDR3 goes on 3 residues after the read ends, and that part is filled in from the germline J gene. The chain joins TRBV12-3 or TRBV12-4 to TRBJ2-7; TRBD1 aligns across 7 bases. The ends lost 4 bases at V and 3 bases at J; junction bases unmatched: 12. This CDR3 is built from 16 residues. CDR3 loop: CASSSRDSTRGYEQYF. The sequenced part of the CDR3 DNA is TGTGCCAGCAGTTCTCGGGACAGCACGCGAGGCTACGAG.

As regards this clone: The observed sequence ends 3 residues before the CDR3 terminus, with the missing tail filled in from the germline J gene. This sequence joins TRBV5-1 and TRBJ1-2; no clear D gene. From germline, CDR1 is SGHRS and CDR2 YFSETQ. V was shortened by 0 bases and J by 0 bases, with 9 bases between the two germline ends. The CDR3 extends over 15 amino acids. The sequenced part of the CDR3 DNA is TGCGCCAGCAGCTTGGACGACACGCCTAACTATGGC. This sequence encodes CASSLDDTPNYG. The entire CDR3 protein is CASSLDDTPNYGYTF.

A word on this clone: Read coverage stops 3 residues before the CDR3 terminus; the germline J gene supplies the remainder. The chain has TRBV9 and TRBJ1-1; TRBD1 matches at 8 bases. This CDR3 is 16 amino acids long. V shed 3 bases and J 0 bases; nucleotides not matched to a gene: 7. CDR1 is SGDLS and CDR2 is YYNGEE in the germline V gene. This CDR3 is CASSDRQGTMNTEAFF. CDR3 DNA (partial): TGTGCCAGCAGCGACCGACAGGGGACAATGAACACTGAA. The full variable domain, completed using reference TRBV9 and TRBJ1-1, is DSGVTQTPKHLITATGQRVTLRCSPRSGDLSVYWYQQSLDQGLQFLIQYYNGEERAKGNILERFSAQQFPDLHSELNLSSLELGDSALYFCASSDRQGTMNTEAFFGQGTRLTVV.

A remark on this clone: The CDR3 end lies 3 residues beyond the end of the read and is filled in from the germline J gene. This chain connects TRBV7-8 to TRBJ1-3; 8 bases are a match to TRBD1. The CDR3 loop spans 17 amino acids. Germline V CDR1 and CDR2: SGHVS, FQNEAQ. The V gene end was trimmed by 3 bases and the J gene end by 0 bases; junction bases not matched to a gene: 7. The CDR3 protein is CASSFQDREYSGNTIYF. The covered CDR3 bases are TGTGCCAGCAGCTTTCAGGACAGGGAGTACTCTGGAAACACC.

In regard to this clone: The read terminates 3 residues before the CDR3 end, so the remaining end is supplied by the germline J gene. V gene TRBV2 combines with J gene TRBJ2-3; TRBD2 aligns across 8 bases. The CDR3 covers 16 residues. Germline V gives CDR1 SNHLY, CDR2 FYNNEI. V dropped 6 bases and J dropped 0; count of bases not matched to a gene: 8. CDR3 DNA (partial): TGTGCCAGCAGCGAATACGGCGGGAGGAGCACAGATACG. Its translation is CASSEYGGRSTDT. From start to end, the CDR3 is CASSEYGGRSTDTQYF.

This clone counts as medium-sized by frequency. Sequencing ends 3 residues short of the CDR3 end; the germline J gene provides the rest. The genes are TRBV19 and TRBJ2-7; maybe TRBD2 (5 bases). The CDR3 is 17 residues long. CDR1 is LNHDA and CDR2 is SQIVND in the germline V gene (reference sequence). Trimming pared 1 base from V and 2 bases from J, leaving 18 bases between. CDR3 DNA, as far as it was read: TGTGCCAGTAGTATAGCCGGAGGAGGTATTCAGGCCTACGAG. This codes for CASSIAGGGIQAYE. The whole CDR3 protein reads CASSIAGGGIQAYEQYF.

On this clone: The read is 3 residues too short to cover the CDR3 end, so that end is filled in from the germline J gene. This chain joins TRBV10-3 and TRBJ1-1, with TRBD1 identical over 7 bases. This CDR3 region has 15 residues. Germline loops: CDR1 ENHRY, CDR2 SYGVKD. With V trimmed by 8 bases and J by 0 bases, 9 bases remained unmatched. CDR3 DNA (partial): TGTGCCATCGGGGGGACAGATCGATTGAACACTGAA. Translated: CAIGGTDRLNTE. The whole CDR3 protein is CAIGGTDRLNTEAFF.

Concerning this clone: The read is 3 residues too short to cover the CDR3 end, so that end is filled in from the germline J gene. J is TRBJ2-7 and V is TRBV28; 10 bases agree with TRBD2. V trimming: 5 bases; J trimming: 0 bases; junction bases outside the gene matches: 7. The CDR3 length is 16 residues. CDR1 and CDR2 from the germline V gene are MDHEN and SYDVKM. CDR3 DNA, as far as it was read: TGTGCCAGCAGTCCCGTAATAGCGGGAGGCTCCTACGAG. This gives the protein CASSPVIAGGSYE. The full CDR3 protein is CASSPVIAGGSYEQYF.

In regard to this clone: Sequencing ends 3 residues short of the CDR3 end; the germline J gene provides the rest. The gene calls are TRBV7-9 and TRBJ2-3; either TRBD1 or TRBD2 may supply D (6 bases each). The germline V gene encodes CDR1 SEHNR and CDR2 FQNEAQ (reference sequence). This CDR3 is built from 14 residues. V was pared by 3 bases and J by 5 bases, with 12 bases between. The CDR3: CASSLEGVGDTQYF. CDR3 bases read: TGTGCCAGCAGCTTGGAGGGGGTGGGAGATACG.

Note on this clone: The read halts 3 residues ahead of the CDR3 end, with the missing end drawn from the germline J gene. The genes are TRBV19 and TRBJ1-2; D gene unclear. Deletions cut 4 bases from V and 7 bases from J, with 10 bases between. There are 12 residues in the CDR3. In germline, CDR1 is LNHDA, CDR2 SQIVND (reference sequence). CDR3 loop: CASSTSLGGYTF. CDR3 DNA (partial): TGTGCCAGTAGTACCTCCCTCGGTGGC.

CDR3 DNA, as far as it was read: TGTGCCAGCAGTGAAATTCTCGGGGGGGATCAGCCC. Protein sequence: CASSEILGGDQP. The full-length CDR3 reads as CASSEILGGDQPQHF. The chain employs TRBV6-1 and TRBJ1-5, with D possibly TRBD1 on 5 matching bases. Sequencing ends 3 residues short of the CDR3 end; the germline J gene provides the rest. The CDR3 is made up of 15 amino acids. Trimming pared 2 bases from V and 5 bases from J, leaving 13 bases between. Germline assignment: CDR1 MNHNS and CDR2 SASEGT.

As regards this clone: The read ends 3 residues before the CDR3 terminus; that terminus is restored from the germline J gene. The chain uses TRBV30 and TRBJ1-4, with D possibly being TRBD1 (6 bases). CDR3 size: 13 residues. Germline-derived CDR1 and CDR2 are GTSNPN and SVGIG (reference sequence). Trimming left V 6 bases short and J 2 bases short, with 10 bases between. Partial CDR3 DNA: TGTGCCTGCTACAGGGATACTAATGAAAAA. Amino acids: CACYRDTNEK. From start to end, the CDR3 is CACYRDTNEKLFF.

CDR3 sequence reads: CAWSGGRGDTQYF. The sequenced part of the CDR3 DNA is TGTGCCTGGAGTGGGGGCCGAGGGGATACG. V and J are TRBV30 and TRBJ2-3; D tentatively reads TRBD1 or TRBD2 (5 bases each). The read falls 3 residues short of the CDR3 end, and the missing part is taken from the germline J gene. The V and J ends lost 1 base and 6 bases respectively, with 11 bases between them. Germline lookup yields CDR1 GTSNPN and CDR2 SVGIG (reference sequence). CDR3 size: 13 residues.

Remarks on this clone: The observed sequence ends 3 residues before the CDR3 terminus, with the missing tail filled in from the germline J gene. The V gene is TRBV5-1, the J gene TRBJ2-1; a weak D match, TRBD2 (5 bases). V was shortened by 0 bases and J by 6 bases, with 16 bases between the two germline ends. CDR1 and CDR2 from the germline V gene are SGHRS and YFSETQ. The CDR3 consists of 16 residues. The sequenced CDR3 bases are TGCGCCAGCAGCTTGGCAGAGGGTTTCGCCATCAATGAG. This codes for CASSLAEGFAINE. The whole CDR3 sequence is CASSLAEGFAINEQFF.

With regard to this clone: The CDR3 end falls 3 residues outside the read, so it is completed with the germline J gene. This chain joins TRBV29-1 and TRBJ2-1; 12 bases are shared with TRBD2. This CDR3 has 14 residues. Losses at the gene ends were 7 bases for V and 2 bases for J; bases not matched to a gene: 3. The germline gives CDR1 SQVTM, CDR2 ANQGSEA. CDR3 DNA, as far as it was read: TGCAGCGGGGGACTAGCGGGCCCCTACAATGAG. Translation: CSGGLAGPYNE. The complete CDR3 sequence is CSGGLAGPYNEQFF.

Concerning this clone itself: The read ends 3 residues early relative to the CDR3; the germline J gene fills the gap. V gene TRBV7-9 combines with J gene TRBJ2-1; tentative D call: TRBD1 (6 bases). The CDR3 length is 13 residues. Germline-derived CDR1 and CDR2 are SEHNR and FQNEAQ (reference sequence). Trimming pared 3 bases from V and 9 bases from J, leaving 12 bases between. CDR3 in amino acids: CASSFRGGSEQFF. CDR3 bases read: TGTGCCAGCAGCTTTCGAGGGGGAAGTGAG.

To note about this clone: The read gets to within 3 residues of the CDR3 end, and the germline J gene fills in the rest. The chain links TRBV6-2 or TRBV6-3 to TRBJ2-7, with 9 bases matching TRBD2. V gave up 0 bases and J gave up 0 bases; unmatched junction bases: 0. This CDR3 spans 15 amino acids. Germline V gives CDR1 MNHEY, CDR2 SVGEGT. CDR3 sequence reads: CASSYSSGSSYEQYF. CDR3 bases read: TGTGCCAGCAGTTACTCTAGCGGGAGCTCCTACGAG.

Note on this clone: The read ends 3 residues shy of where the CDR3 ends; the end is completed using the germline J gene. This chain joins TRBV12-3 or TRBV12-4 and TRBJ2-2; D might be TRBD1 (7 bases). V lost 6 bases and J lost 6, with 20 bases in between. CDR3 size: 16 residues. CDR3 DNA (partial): TGTGCCAGCAGAGGACGGAGACAGGGCGGGGCCGGGGAG. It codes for CASRGRRQGGAGE. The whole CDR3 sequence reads CASRGRRQGGAGELFF.

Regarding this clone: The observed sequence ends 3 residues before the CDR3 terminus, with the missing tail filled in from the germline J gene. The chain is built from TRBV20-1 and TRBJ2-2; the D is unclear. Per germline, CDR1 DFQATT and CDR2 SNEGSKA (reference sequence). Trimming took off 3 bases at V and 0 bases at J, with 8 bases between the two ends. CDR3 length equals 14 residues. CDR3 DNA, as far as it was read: TGCAGTGCTAGCCGCAGGCCGAACACCGGGGAG. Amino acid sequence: CSASRRPNTGE. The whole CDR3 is CSASRRPNTGELFF.

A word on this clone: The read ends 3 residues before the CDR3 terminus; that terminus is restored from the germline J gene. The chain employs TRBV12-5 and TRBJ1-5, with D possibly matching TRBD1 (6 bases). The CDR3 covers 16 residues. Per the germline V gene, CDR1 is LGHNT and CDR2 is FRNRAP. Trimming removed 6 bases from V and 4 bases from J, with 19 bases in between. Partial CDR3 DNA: TGTGCTAGTGGACTCCTAGAGGGGGTTGGAAATCAGCCC. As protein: CASGLLEGVGNQP. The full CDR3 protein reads CASGLLEGVGNQPQHF.

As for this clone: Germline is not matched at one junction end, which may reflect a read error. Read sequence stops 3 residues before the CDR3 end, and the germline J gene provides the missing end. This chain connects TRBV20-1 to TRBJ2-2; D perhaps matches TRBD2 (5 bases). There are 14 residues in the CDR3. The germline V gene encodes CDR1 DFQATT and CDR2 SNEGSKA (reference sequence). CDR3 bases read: TGCAGTGTTAGAAAGCACGGGGACACCGGGGAG. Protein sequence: CSVRKHGDTGE. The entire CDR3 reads CSVRKHGDTGELFF.

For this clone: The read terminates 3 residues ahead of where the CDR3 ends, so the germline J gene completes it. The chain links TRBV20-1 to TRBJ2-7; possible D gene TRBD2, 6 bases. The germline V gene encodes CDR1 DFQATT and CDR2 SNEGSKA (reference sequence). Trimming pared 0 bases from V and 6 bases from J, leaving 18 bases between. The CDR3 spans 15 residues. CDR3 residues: CSARDIKPQGGEQYF. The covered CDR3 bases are TGCAGTGCTAGAGATATCAAGCCCCAGGGAGGCGAG.